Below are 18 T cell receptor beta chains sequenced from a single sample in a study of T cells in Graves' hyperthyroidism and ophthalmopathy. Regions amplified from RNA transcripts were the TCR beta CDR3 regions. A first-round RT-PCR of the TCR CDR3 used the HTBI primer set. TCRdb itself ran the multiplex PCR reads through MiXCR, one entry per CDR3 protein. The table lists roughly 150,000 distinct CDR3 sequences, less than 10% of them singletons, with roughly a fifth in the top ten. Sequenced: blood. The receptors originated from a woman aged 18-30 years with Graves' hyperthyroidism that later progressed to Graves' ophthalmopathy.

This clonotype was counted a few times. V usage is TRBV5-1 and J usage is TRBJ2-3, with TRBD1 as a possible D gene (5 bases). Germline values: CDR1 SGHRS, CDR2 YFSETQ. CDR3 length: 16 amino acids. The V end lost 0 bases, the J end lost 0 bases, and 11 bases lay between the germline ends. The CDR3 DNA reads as TGCGCCAGCAGCTTGGGTGCCAGGGCTAGCACAGATACGCAGTATTTT. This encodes CASSLGARASTDTQYF. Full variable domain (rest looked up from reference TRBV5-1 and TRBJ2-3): KAGVTQTPRYLIKTRGQQVTLSCSPISGHRSVSWYQQTPGQGLQFLFEYFSETQRNKGNFPGRFSGRQFSNSRSEMNVSTLELGDSALYLCASSLGARASTDTQYFGPGTRLTVL.

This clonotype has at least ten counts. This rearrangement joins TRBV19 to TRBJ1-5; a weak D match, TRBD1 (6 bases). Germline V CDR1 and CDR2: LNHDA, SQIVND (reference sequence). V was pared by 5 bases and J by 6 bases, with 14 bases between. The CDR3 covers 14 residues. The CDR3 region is CASSPDRWGQPQHF. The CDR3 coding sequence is TGTGCCAGTAGTCCCGACAGGTGGGGTCAGCCCCAGCATTTT. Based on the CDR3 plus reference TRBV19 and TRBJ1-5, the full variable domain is DGGITQSPKYLFRKEGQNVTLSCEQNLNHDAMYWYRQDPGQGLRLIYYSQIVNDFQKGDIAEGYSVSREKKESFPLTVTSAQKNPTAFYLCASSPDRWGQPQHFGDGTRLSIL.

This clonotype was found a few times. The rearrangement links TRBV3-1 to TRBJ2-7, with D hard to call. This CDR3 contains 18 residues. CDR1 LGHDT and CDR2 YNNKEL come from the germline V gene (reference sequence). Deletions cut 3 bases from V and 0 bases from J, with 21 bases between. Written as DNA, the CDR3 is TGTGCCAGCAGCCATCTCCCCTACCGAAGCAATAGCTCCTACGAGCAGTACTTC. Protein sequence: CASSHLPYRSNSSYEQYF.

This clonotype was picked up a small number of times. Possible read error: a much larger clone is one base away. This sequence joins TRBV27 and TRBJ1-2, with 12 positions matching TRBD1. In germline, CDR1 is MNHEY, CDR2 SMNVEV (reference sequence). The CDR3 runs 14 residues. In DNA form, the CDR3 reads TGTGCCAGCAGTCCAGGGACAGGGGGCTATGGCTGCACCTTC. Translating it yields CASSPGTGGYGCTF.

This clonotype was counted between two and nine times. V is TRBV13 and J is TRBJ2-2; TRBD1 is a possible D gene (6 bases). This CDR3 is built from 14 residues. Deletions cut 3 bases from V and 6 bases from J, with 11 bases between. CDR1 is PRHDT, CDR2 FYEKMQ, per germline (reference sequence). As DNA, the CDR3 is TGTGCCAGCAGCTTCAAGGGGGACCCCGGGGAGCTGTTTTTT. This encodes CASSFKGDPGELFF.

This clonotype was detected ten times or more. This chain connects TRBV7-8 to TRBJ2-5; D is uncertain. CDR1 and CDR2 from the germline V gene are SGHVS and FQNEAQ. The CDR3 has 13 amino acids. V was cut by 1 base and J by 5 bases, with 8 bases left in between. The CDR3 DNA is TGTGCCAGCAGCTTAGGTACTTCGGAGACCCAGTACTTC. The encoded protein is CASSLGTSETQYF.

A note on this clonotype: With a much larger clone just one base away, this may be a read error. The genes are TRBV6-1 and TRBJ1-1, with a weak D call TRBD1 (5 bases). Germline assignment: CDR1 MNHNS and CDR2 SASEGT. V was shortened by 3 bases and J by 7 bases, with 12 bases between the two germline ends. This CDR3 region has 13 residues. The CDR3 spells CASSDIGAIEAFF. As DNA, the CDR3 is TGTGCCAGCAGTGATATAGGGGCCATTGAAGCTTTCTTT.

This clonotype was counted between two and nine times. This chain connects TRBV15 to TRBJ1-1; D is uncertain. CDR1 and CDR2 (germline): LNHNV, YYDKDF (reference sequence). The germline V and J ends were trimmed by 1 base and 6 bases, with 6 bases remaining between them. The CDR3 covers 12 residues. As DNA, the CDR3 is TGTGCCACCAGCAGAGCCCACTCTGAAGCTTTCTTT. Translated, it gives CATSRAHSEAFF.

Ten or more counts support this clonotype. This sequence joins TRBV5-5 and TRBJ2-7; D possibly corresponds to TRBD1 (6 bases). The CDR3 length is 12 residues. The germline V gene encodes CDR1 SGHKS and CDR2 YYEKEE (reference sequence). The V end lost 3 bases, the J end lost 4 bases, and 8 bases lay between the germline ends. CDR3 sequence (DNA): TGTGCCAGCAGCTGGACAGATTACGAGCAGTACTTC. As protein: CASSWTDYEQYF.

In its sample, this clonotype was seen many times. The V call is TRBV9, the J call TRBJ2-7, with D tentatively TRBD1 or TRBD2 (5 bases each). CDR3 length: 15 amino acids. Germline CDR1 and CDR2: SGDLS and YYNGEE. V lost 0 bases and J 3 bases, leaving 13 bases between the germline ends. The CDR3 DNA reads TGTGCCAGCAGCGTAGACTCGGGGCAGGGCTACGAGCAGTACTTC. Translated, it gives CASSVDSGQGYEQYF.

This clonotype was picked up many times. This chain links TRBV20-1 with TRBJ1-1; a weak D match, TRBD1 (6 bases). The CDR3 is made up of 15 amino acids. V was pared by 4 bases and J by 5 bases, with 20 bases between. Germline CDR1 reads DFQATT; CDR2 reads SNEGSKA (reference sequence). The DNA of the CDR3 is TGCAGTGCTACACTTTCAGGGGTTGTAAGGACTGAAGCTTTCTTT. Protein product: CSATLSGVVRTEAFF.

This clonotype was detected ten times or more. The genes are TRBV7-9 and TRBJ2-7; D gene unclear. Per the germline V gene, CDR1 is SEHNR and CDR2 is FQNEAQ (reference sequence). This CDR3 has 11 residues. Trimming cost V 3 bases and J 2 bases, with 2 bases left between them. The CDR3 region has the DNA TGTGCCAGCAGCTTGACCTACGAGCAGTACTTC. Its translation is CASSLTYEQYF. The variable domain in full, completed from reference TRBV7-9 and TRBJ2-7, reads DTGVSQNPRHKITKRGQNVTFRCDPISEHNRLYWYRQTLGQGPEFLTYFQNEAQLEKSRLLSDRFSAERPKGSFSTLEIQRTEQGDSAMYLCASSLTYEQYFGPGTRLTVT.

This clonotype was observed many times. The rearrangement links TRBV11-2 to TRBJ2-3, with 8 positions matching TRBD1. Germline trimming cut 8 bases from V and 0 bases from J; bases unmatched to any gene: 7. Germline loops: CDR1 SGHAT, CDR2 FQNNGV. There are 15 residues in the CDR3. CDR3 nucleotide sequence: TGTGCCAGCCGAGGGACAGGATCTAGCACAGATACGCAGTATTTT. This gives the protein CASRGTGSSTDTQYF.

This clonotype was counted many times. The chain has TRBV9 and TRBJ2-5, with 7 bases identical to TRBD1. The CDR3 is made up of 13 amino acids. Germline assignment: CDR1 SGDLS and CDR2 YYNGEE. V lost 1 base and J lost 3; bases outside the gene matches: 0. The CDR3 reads CASSVTGEETQYF. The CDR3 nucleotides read TGTGCCAGCAGCGTAACAGGGGAAGAGACCCAGTACTTC.

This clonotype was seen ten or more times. In DNA, the CDR3 is TGTGCCAGCCACGACAGGGGTCACACCGGGGAGCTGTTTTTT. This sequence encodes CASHDRGHTGELFF. The gene calls are TRBV2 and TRBJ2-2; 8 nucleotides match TRBD1. Germline trimming cut 8 bases from V and 3 bases from J; bases unmatched to any gene: 5. This CDR3 contains 14 residues. Per the germline V gene, CDR1 is SNHLY and CDR2 is FYNNEI.

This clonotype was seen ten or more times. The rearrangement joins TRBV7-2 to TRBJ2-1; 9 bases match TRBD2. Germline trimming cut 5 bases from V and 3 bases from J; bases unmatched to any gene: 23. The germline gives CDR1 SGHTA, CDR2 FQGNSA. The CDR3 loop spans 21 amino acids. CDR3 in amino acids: CASSPPLLAGNSPPYYNEQFF. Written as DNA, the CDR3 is TGTGCCAGCAGCCCCCCACTCCTAGCGGGAAACTCACCCCCCTACTACAATGAGCAGTTCTTC.

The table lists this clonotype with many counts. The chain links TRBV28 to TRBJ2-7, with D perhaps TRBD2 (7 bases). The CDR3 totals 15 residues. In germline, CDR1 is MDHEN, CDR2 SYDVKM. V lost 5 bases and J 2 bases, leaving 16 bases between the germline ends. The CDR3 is CASSVRGAGAYEQYF. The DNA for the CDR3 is TGTGCCAGCAGTGTGAGGGGGGCGGGAGCCTACGAGCAGTACTTC. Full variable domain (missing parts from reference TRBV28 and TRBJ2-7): DVKVTQSSRYLVKRTGEKVFLECVQDMDHENMFWYRQDPGLGLRLIYFSYDVKMKEKGDIPEGYSVSREKKERFSLILESASTNQTSMYLCASSVRGAGAYEQYFGPGTRLTVT.

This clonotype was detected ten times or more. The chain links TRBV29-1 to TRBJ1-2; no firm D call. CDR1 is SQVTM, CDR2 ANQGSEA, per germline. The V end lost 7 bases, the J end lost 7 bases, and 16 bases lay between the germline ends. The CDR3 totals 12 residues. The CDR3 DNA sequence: TGCAGCGCTGCCCTGGGAGACGGTGGCTACACCTTC. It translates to CSAALGDGGYTF.